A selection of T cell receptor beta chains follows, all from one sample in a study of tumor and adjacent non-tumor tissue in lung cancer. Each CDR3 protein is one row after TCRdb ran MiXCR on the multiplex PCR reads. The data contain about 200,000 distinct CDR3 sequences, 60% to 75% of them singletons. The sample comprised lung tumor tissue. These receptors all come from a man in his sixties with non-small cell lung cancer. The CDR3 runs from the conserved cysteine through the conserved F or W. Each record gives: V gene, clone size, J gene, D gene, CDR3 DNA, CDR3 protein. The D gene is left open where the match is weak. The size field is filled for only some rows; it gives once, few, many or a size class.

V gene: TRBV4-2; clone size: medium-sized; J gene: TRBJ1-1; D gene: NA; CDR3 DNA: TGTGCCAGCAGCCCCCGAGGCCAGGACACTGAAGCTTTCTTT; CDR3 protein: CASSPRGQDTEAFF
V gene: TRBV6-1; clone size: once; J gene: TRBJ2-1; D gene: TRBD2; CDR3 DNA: TGTGCCAGCTGTGAAATGTCGGGAGGGTACAATGAGCAGTTCTTC; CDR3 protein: CASCEMSGGYNEQFF
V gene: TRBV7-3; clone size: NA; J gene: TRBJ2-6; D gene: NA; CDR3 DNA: TGCGCCAGCAGCCCCAACGGAGAGTCTGGGACCAACGTCCTGACTTTC; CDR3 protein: CASSPNGESGTNVLTF
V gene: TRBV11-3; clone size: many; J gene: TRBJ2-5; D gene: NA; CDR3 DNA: TGTGCCAGCAGCTTAGCACGGTCCCAAGAGACCCAGTACTTC; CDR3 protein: CASSLARSQETQYF
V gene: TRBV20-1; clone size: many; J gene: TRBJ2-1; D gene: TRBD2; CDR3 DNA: TGCAGTGCCCACGGACTTCCCAGCGGGAGCTCCTACAATGAGCAGTTCTTC; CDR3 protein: CSAHGLPSGSSYNEQFF
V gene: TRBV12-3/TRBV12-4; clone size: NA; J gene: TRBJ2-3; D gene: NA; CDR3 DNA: TGTGCCAGCACCCTCCTTACCACAGATACGCAGTATTTT; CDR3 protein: CASTLLTTDTQYF
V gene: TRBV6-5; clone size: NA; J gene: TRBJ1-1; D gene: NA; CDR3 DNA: TGTGCCAGCACTTACTCGGCAGGAGGCGCGAACACTGAAGCTTTCTTT; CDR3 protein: CASTYSAGGANTEAFF
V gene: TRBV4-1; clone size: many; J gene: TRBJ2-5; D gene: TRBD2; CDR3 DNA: TGCGCCAGCAGCCGAGGTAGCGGGGGAACCCAAGAGACCCAGTACTTC; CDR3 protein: CASSRGSGGTQETQYF
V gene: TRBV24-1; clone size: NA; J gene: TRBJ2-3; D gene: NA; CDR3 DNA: TGTGTCACCAGTAATTTGCGGGCCAGCACAGATACGCATTATTTT; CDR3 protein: CVTSNLRASTDTHYF
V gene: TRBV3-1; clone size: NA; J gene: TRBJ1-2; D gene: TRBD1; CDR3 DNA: TGTGCCAGCTCCCGCCAAAGACAGGGTATGAGCTACACCTTC; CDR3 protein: CASSRQRQGMSYTF
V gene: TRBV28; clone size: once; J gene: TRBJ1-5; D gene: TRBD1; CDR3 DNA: TGTGCCAACCAACAGGGGAGCAATCAGCCCCAGCATTTT; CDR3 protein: CANQQGSNQPQHF